This T cell receptor beta chain was obtained from a study of cytomegalovirus exposure and HLA in healthy donors. General study findings and limits: Cytomegalovirus status, reportedly, was diagnosed with high specificity and sensitivity by the classifier. Most TCR sequences were rare, but some public TCRs occurred in many donors. There were some 150 TCR beta chains listed as cytomegalovirus-associated.

Of note for this clone: Its cognate antigen is unknown.

Assay: immunoSEQ multiplex PCR; the TCRdb copy retains only in-frame clones and omits some. The sample has a few hundred thousand clones, approximately 88% seen once. The sequence derives from a woman aged 30 to 39 in good health and CMV-seropositive. Source material: PBMCs.

CDR3 coding DNA: TGCAGTGCTAAACTGAACGAGCAGTACTTC. Translation: CSAKLNEQYF. J is TRBJ2-7 and V is TRBV20-1; D gene uncertain. CDR1 is DFQATT, CDR2 SNEGSKA, per germline (reference sequence). The V end was cut by 4 bases, the J end by 5 bases, with 6 bases between. CDR3 length: 10 amino acids.